Given below is one T cell receptor beta chain in context. This study enrolled people aged 18 to 89 from about two dozen US geographic areas. This sample was taken from a study of blood T cell repertoires in COVID-19. Across the study: Italy, Spain and the United States were the sources of the convalescent and acute COVID-19 samples. T cells, B-cell-depleted T cells, or PBMCs provided the cDNA or gDNA that served as material.

Trimming took off 5 bases at V and 1 base at J, with 6 bases between the two ends. Germline assignment: CDR1 MNHEY and CDR2 SVGAGI. This CDR3 has 13 residues. Original data processing: Counts of nucleated cells, estimated from reference gene primer amplification, were obtained. Sequenced by immunoSEQ multiplex PCR; TCRdb stores in-frame clones only, minus some. V and J calls and clone size are given by that table; D and trimming were obtained from the DNA. Of roughly 250,000 clones detected, roughly 88% appear once; the ten largest clones hold 2.3%. This clonotype was obtained from a woman in her 40s with acute COVID-19. The chain recombines TRBV6-5 with TRBJ1-5; D may be TRBD1 (5 bases). Sequenced input: PBMCs or T cells enriched from blood (not recorded which). CDR3 amino acids: CASSQGSNQPQHF. CDR3 bases: TGTGCCAGCAGTCAGGGAAGCAATCAGCCCCAGCATTTT.